This is a list of T cell receptor beta chains from one sample in a study of CD8 T cells in Susac syndrome. TCRdb processed the immunoSEQ multiplex PCR reads anew with MiXCR; each CDR3 protein has one entry. The sample lists about 180,000 distinct CDR3 sequences; approximately 93% were seen once. The sample was CD4+ T cells from PBMCs. These receptors all come from a human donor with multiple sclerosis. Each CDR3 is given with its conserved first and last residue. D genes are given only for firm matches. Clone size is stated in some rows and not others, as once, few, many or a class when expanded.

V	D	size	CDR3
TRBV27	NA	NA	CASRSGGGSPLHF
TRBV12-1	NA	NA	CASSFRDNVAAFF
TRBV28	NA	once	CASRQPDRREQYF
TRBV6-5	TRBD1	NA	CASSYDPGQVGGQPQHF
TRBV20-1	NA	NA	CSARGGRLNTEAFF
TRBV21-1	NA	NA	CASSGILCNQPQHF
TRBV5-1	NA	NA	CASSLVATEAEWTTEAFF
TRBV30	NA	NA	CAWSSESDRGYTF
TRBV5-1	NA	NA	CASSLTLQGGTGELFF
TRBV5-1	NA	NA	CASSLIAGREKLFF
TRBV9	NA	NA	CASSGEGGSKQFF
TRBV10-3	NA	NA	CAISPRTSYEQYF
TRBV12-3/TRBV12-4	NA	NA	CASSPFRGNEQFF